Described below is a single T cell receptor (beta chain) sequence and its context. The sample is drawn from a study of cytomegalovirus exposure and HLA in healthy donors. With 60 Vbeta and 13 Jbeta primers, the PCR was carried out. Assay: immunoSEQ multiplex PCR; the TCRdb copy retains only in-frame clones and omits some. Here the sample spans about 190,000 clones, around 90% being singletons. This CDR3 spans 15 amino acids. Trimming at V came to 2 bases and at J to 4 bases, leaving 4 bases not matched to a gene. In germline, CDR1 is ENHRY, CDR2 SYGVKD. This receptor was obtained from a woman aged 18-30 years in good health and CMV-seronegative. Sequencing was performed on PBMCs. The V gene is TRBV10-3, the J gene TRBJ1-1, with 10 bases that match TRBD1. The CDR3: CAISEPGQGGTEAFF. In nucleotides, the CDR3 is TGTGCCATCAGTGAGCCCGGACAGGGGGGCACTGAAGCTTTCTTT.